This T cell receptor beta chain comes out of a study of tumor-infiltrating lymphocytes in oesophageal squamous cell carcinoma. The CDR3 contains 14 residues. Per germline, CDR1 SEHNR and CDR2 FQNEAQ (reference sequence). V lost 1 base and J lost 3, with 9 bases in between. From the reads, TCRdb called clonotypes with MiXCR, one entry per CDR3 protein. The sample yields 12,000 or so distinct CDR3 sequences, about three fifths seen once. The sequence derives from a female donor with esophageal squamous cell carcinoma. Sequenced input: blood. J is TRBJ2-5 and V is TRBV7-9; maybe TRBD2 (5 bases). CDR3 region: CASSLGYGEETQYF. The CDR3 DNA is TGTGCCAGCAGCTTAGGGTACGGGGAAGAGACCCAGTACTTC.